Shown below are 19 T cell receptor beta chains from a single sample sequenced in a study of T-cell reconstitution after alpha-beta-depleted transplantation in children. Unique molecular identifiers were used to barcode this TCRbeta library. Each CDR3 protein gets one entry after TCRdb re-called the PCR reads with MiXCR. The sample includes approximately 400,000 distinct CDR3 sequences, roughly a tenth seen only once; the top ten take roughly 5.1%. The source was PBMCs from the stem cell graft donor, collected from the stem cell graft. All receptors derive from a human donor who donated a stem cell graft to a child with acute myeloid leukemia.

The chain uses TRBV27 and TRBJ2-5, with 10 bases identical to TRBD1. J lost 5 bases, V lost 6 bases, and 6 bases had no gene match. Germline V gives CDR1 MNHEY, CDR2 SMNVEV (reference sequence). CDR3 length: 14 residues. The chain's CDR3 is CASSGTGDMETQYF. The CDR3 nucleotides are TGTGCCAGCAGCGGGACAGGGGATATGGAGACCCAGTACTTC.

In its sample, this clonotype was seen a few times. Written as DNA, the CDR3 is TGCAGCGTTGCTGGGCAGGGACGGGAGACCCAGTACTTC. It yields the protein CSVAGQGRETQYF. This rearrangement joins TRBV29-1 to TRBJ2-5; D tentatively reads TRBD1 or TRBD2 (5 bases each). The CDR3 is 13 amino acids. V was pared by 4 bases and J by 5 bases, with 14 bases between. Germline V gives CDR1 SQVTM, CDR2 ANQGSEA.

CDR3 in DNA: TGCAGCGCCGCCCGGGACAGGGACGCCGGGGAGCTGTTTTTT. This encodes CSAARDRDAGELFF. V gene TRBV29-1 combines with J gene TRBJ2-2, with 9 bases identical to TRBD1. The CDR3 covers 14 residues. Germline CDR1 is SQVTM and CDR2 is ANQGSEA. J was trimmed by 6 bases and V by 7 bases; bases with no gene match: 9.

This clonotype was detected a few times. Here the CDR3 DNA reads TGTGCCAGCAGCCCGGGACGGAGTAATTCACCCCTCCACTTT. This encodes CASSPGRSNSPLHF. This chain links TRBV5-6 with TRBJ1-6, with a tentative D call TRBD1 (5 bases). Germline V gives CDR1 SGHDT, CDR2 YYEEEE. The V end lost 4 bases, the J end lost 6 bases, and 11 bases lay between the germline ends. This CDR3 has 14 residues.

A few counts support this clonotype. The chain uses TRBV7-2 and TRBJ2-3; D gene ambiguous. The germline CDR1 and CDR2 sequences are SGHTA and FQGNSA. V was trimmed by 1 base and J by 8 bases, leaving 10 bases between them. CDR3 length equals 13 residues. The CDR3 DNA reads as TGTGCCAGCAGCTTAGTGGGCCGCGGTACGCAGTATTTT. It codes for CASSLVGRGTQYF.

The chain combines TRBV27 with TRBJ2-7, with D maybe TRBD2 (6 bases). V shed 4 bases and J shed 3 bases, with 19 bases lying between them. This CDR3 contains 16 residues. Germline V gene sequence: CDR1 MNHEY, CDR2 SMNVEV (reference sequence). The CDR3 bases are TGTGCCAGCAGTTCCCCCCCACAGAGCGGGTTCTACGAGCAGTACTTC. Its translation is CASSSPPQSGFYEQYF.

The sample holds many counts of this clonotype. The chain carries TRBV5-1 and TRBJ1-3; D is undetermined. Germline values: CDR1 SGHRS, CDR2 YFSETQ. The CDR3 length is 15 residues. V shed 5 bases and J shed 0 bases, with 12 bases lying between them. The DNA for the CDR3 is TGCGCCAGCAGAGAAACCGCGGGCTCTGGAAACACCATATATTTT. As protein: CASRETAGSGNTIYF.

The genes are TRBV5-1 and TRBJ2-3; D perhaps matches TRBD1 (6 bases). Germline CDR1 and CDR2: SGHRS and YFSETQ. The V end was cut by 5 bases, the J end by 3 bases, with 13 bases between. The length of the CDR3 is 14 residues. The CDR3 DNA sequence: TGCGCCAGCAGGGTAACAGGGTGGACAGATACGCAGTATTTT. It encodes CASRVTGWTDTQYF.

This clonotype has more than one count but fewer than ten. The chain uses TRBV29-1 and TRBJ2-4; D is ambiguous. Germline V gene lookup returns CDR1 SQVTM and CDR2 ANQGSEA. Trimming took 4 bases from V and 7 from J, leaving 8 bases between them. The CDR3 has 11 residues. CDR3 DNA: TGCAGCGTTGGACACAACAACATTCAGTACTTC. It codes for CSVGHNNIQYF.

This rearrangement joins TRBV29-1 to TRBJ2-1; 8 bases align to TRBD1. The CDR3 sequence is 13 residues long. The V segment lost 8 bases and the J segment 8 bases; nucleotides outside the gene matches: 11. Per germline, CDR1 SQVTM and CDR2 ANQGSEA. CDR3 coding DNA: TGCAGCATGGGACAGGTCCAAGGGGATGAGCAGTTCTTC. This sequence encodes CSMGQVQGDEQFF.

There are a few counts of this clonotype. The chain couples TRBV29-1 to TRBJ2-1; TRBD2 matches 10 bases. Germline V gene data show CDR1 as SQVTM and CDR2 as ANQGSEA. This CDR3 region has 16 residues. The trim removed 4 bases at V and 6 bases at J, leaving 12 bases unmatched. CDR3 protein: CSVGGGSGRPGNEQFF. CDR3 in DNA: TGCAGCGTTGGGGGGGGTAGCGGGAGGCCGGGCAATGAGCAGTTCTTC.

The chain couples TRBV21-1 to TRBJ1-6. TRBV21-1 has pseudogene status. The CDR3 has 16 residues. CDR3 coding DNA: TGTGCCAGCAGCAAAGAATTATCGCAGGCAGACTCACCCCTCCACTTT. Encoded protein: CASSKELSQADSPLHF.

The rearrangement links TRBV20-1 to TRBJ2-1; 15 nucleotides line up with TRBD2. The CDR3 is made up of 16 amino acids. Germline trimming cut 5 bases from V and 5 bases from J; bases unmatched to any gene: 7. Germline values: CDR1 DFQATT, CDR2 SNEGSKA (reference sequence). CDR3 sequence: CSAGGLAGGGNNEQFF. CDR3 sequence (DNA): TGCAGTGCTGGGGGACTAGCGGGAGGTGGAAACAATGAGCAGTTCTTC.

The chain links TRBV20-1 to TRBJ2-3; no clear D. The V gene lost 3 bases and the J gene lost 2 bases, with 12 bases spanning the gap. The CDR3 length is 14 residues. Germline values: CDR1 DFQATT, CDR2 SNEGSKA (reference sequence). The CDR3 region has the DNA TGCAGTGCTAGCCGAGCTATTAACACAGATACGCAGTATTTT. This encodes CSASRAINTDTQYF.

This clonotype showed up just a few times. This rearrangement joins TRBV11-1 to TRBJ1-1, with TRBD1 as a possible D gene (6 bases). There are 13 residues in the CDR3. Trimming pared 5 bases from V and 4 bases from J, leaving 11 bases between. Germline V lookup: CDR1 SGHAT, CDR2 FQDESV (reference sequence). The chain's CDR3 is CASSDQGSTEAFF. The CDR3 nucleotides read TGTGCCAGCAGCGACCAGGGGAGCACTGAAGCTTTCTTT.

This chain links TRBV9 with TRBJ2-7; D is possibly TRBD1 (6 bases). V was clipped by 0 bases and J by 6 bases, with 13 bases between them. Per germline, CDR1 SGDLS and CDR2 YYNGEE. The CDR3 covers 14 residues. The CDR3 DNA reads TGTGCCAGCAGCGTAGCAGGGGCCGCGCGCGAGCAGTACTTC. The encoded protein is CASSVAGAAREQYF.

This clonotype was seen a handful of times. The chain has TRBV9 and TRBJ2-3; 7 bases agree with TRBD2. In germline, CDR1 is SGDLS, CDR2 YYNGEE. The trim removed 1 base at V and 2 bases at J, leaving 7 bases unmatched. The CDR3 has 16 residues. The CDR3 coding sequence is TGTGCCAGCAGCGTATACGTGCGGGAGCCCACAGATACGCAGTATTTT. This encodes CASSVYVREPTDTQYF.

This clonotype was found a few times. The chain links TRBV28 to TRBJ1-2, with D unresolved. The V gene lost 3 bases and the J gene lost 8 bases, with 13 bases spanning the gap. This CDR3 contains 13 residues. CDR1 is MDHEN, CDR2 SYDVKM, per germline. This CDR3 is CASSLNSGRGYTF. The CDR3 DNA follows: TGTGCCAGCAGTTTGAACTCAGGAAGAGGCTACACCTTC.

This clonotype has only a few counts. The V call is TRBV30, the J call TRBJ2-5; a possible D gene is TRBD1 (5 bases). There are 12 residues in the CDR3. V was trimmed by 1 base and J by 5 bases, leaving 8 bases between them. The germline gives CDR1 GTSNPN, CDR2 SVGIG (reference sequence). CDR3 nucleotides: TGTGCCTGGAGTGCAGGGTGGGAGACCCAGTACTTC. Its translation: CAWSAGWETQYF. The full variable domain, completed using reference TRBV30 and TRBJ2-5, is SQTIHQWPATLVQPVGSPLSLECTVEGTSNPNLYWYRQAAGRGLQLLFYSVGIGQISSEVPQNLSASRPQDRQFILSSKKLLLSDSGFYLCAWSAGWETQYFGPGTRLLVL.